This T cell receptor (beta chain) was recovered during a study of T-cell reconstitution after alpha-beta-depleted transplantation in children. The TCRbeta library incorporated unique molecular identifiers. TCRdb re-called the PCR reads through MiXCR, storing one row per CDR3 protein. The table includes 75,000 to 100,000 distinct CDR3 sequences, roughly 8% detected once. V shed 2 bases and J shed 0 bases, with 13 bases lying between them. From germline, CDR1 is SGHRS and CDR2 YFSETQ. This CDR3 region has 16 residues. The TCR sequence derives from a human donor who donated a stem cell graft to a child with congenital amegakaryocytic thrombocytopenia. Sample: PBMCs from the stem cell graft donor, taken from the stem cell graft. The chain uses TRBV5-1 and TRBJ2-3, with D unclear. Here the CDR3 DNA reads TGCGCCAGCAGCTTTCGTGGAGCCGTAAGCACAGATACGCAGTATTTT. Amino acids: CASSFRGAVSTDTQYF.